These 5 T cell receptor beta chains were sequenced from one sample in a study of CD8+ T cells in alopecia areata. TCR sequencing used cDNA made by reverse transcription of extracted RNA. This table comes from immunoSEQ multiplex PCR, and its TCRdb copy is limited to in-frame clones, with some not included. The sample includes 150,000 to 200,000 clones, about 63% of them seen just once. The sample in question was CD4+ T cells sorted from blood, obtained at week 0. These receptors were taken from a human donor with alopecia areata.

The DNA of the CDR3 is TGTGCCAGTAGTATAGATATCAGCGGGGGGGCGCATGAGCAGTTCTTC. Its protein product is CASSIDISGGAHEQFF. The chain employs TRBV19 and TRBJ2-1; TRBD2 aligns across 10 bases. There are 16 residues in the CDR3. Trimming cost V 0 bases and J 8 bases; bases outside gene matches: 7. Germline loops: CDR1 LNHDA, CDR2 SQIVND (reference sequence).

This chain connects TRBV6-1 to TRBJ2-1; 9 bases are shared with TRBD2. Germline-derived CDR1 and CDR2 are MNHNS and SASEGT. The CDR3 has 15 amino acids. V dropped 6 bases and J dropped 2; count of bases not matched to a gene: 5. This CDR3 reads CASRVAGETYNEQFF. CDR3 coding DNA: TGTGCCAGCAGAGTAGCGGGGGAGACCTACAATGAGCAGTTCTTC.

This clone has a handful of counts. The rearrangement links TRBV5-6 to TRBJ1-2, with D tentatively TRBD1 (5 bases). The germline V and J ends were trimmed by 4 bases and 4 bases, with 11 bases remaining between them. This CDR3 has 13 residues. Germline CDR1 reads SGHDT; CDR2 reads YYEEEE. The CDR3 DNA reads TGTGCCAGCAGCCCCGAGGGGACCTATGGCTACACCTTC. This sequence encodes CASSPEGTYGYTF.

The V and J genes are TRBV14 and TRBJ1-2; D may be TRBD1 (5 bases). Looked up from germline, CDR1 is SGHDN and CDR2 is FVKESK. V dropped 0 bases and J dropped 5 bases, with 13 bases sitting between them. This CDR3 has 15 residues. In DNA, the CDR3 is TGTGCCAGCAGCCAAGAAGGCAGGGATCTTTATGGCTACACCTTC. The encoded protein is CASSQEGRDLYGYTF.

This clone was found a few times. The rearrangement joins TRBV10-3 to TRBJ1-5; D remains ambiguous. V was pared by 3 bases and J by 5 bases, with 8 bases between. Germline V gene lookup returns CDR1 ENHRY and CDR2 SYGVKD. The CDR3 covers 13 residues. The CDR3 coding sequence is TGTGCCATCAGTGAACGGTGGGATCAGCCCCAGCATTTT. This translates into CAISERWDQPQHF.